A selection of T cell receptor beta chains follows, all from one sample in a study of blood T cell repertoires in COVID-19. Profiling relied on immunoSEQ multiplex PCR, and the TCRdb table lists in-frame clones only, not all of them. Of some 380,000 clones detected, nearly 90% appear once; the ten largest clones hold about 6.5%. Sequenced input: peripheral blood. All receptors derive from a young man with active or convalescent COVID-19. The CDR3 runs from the conserved cysteine through the conserved F or W. The D gene is left open where the match is weak. Clone size is shown for a subset of rows, as once, few, many or a class of expanded clone.

>TRBV27|NA|TRBJ2-7|TRBD1
CASSHNTGTGSYEQYF
TGTGCCAGCAGTCACAACACCGGGACAGGGTCCTACGAGCAGTACTTC
>TRBV9|NA|TRBJ2-2|TRBD2
CASSVGTSGRANTGELFF
TGTGCCAGCAGCGTAGGGACTAGCGGGCGAGCGAACACCGGGGAGCTGTTTTTT
>TRBV19|NA|TRBJ1-5|TRBD1
CASSIESQGGQPQHF
TGTGCCAGTAGTATAGAATCGCAGGGGGGTCAGCCCCAGCATTTT
>TRBV19|NA|TRBJ2-7|NA
CASSFAGHYEQYF
TGTGCCAGTAGTTTTGCGGGGCACTACGAGCAGTACTTC
>TRBV14|NA|TRBJ1-2|NA
CASSVTGYGYTF
TGTGCCAGCAGTGTGACAGGCTATGGCTACACCTTC
>TRBV11-3|NA|TRBJ2-7|NA
CASSPRQDEQYF
TGTGCCAGCAGCCCGAGACAGGACGAGCAGTACTTC
>TRBV6-5|NA|TRBJ1-1|NA
CASRGGALTEAFF
TGTGCCAGCAGGGGGGGGGCCCTCACCGAAGCTTTCTTT
>TRBV28|NA|TRBJ2-1|TRBD2
CASNLGLYNEQFF
TGTGCCAGCAACCTGGGACTATACAATGAGCAGTTCTTC
>TRBV2|NA|TRBJ1-4|TRBD1
CASGQGGDEKLFF
TGTGCCAGCGGACAGGGTGGTGATGAAAAACTGTTTTTT
>TRBV10-3|NA|TRBJ1-1|TRBD1
CAISELDRVNTEAFF
TGTGCCATCAGTGAGTTAGACAGGGTGAACACTGAAGCTTTCTTT
>TRBV5-1|NA|TRBJ2-1|TRBD2
CASSLTSGKYNEQFF
TGCGCCAGCAGCTTGACTAGCGGGAAATACAATGAGCAGTTCTTC
>TRBV10-3|NA|TRBJ2-7|NA
CAISNGSSTYEQYF
TGTGCCATCAGTAACGGGAGTTCCACCTACGAGCAGTACTTC
>TRBV7-2|NA|TRBJ1-5|NA
CASSPGGVGGQPQHF
TGTGCCAGCAGCCCCGGGGGGGTCGGAGGTCAGCCCCAGCATTTT
>TRBV3-1/TRBV3-2|NA|TRBJ2-3|TRBD1
CASSQRTGGPDTQYF
TGTGCCAGCAGCCAAAGGACAGGGGGGCCAGATACGCAGTATTTT
>TRBV28|NA|TRBJ1-4|NA
CASSRQVPNEKLFF
TGTGCCAGCAGTCGCCAGGTGCCTAATGAAAAACTGTTTTTT
>TRBV27|NA|TRBJ1-2|NA
CASSLSGGPYGYTF
TGTGCCAGCAGTTTATCAGGCGGTCCCTATGGCTACACCTTC
>TRBV19|NA|TRBJ2-1|TRBD1
CASSLIRGRGRNEQFF
TGTGCCAGTAGCCTCATTAGGGGGCGCGGGCGCAATGAGCAGTTCTTC
>TRBV11-2|few|TRBJ1-6|TRBD1
CASSLQGVLNSPLHF
TGTGCCAGCAGCCTACAGGGGGTCCTGAATTCACCCCTCCACTTT
>TRBV3-1/TRBV3-2|once|TRBJ2-1|NA
CASSPPMIAFQFF
TGTGCCAGCAGCCCACCCATGATAGCCTTCCAGTTCTTC
>TRBV24-1|once|TRBJ1-1|TRBD1
CATRQGAGTEAFF
TGTGCCACACGACAGGGGGCCGGGACTGAAGCTTTCTTT
>TRBV7-3|NA|TRBJ2-3|TRBD2
CASSPLAGGLTDTQYF
TGTGCCAGCAGCCCCCTCGCGGGGGGATTAACAGATACGCAGTATTTT
>TRBV10-3|NA|TRBJ2-5|NA
CAISESGSRETQYF
TGTGCCATCAGTGAGTCTGGTAGCCGAGAGACCCAGTACTTC
>TRBV11-3|once|TRBJ2-1|NA
CASSLEWGVRSYNEQFF
TGTGCCAGCAGCTTAGAATGGGGGGTGAGGAGCTACAATGAGCAGTTCTTC
>TRBV5-1|NA|TRBJ1-1|NA
CASNRGGNTEAFF
TGCGCCAGCAATAGGGGTGGGAACACTGAAGCTTTCTTT